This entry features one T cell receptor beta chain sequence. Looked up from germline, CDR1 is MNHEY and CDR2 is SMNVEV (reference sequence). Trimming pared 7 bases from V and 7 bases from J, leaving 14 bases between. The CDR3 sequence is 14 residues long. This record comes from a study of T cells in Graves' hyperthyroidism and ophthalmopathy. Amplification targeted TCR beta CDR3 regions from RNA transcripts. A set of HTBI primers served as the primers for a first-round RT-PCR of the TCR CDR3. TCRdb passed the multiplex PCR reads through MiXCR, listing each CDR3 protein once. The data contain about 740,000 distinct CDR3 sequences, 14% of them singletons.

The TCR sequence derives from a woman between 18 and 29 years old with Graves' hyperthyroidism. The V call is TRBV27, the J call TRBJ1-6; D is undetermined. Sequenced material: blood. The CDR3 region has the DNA TGTGCCAGCACCCGGCCTGGGTCCAATTCACCCCTCCACTTT. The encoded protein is CASTRPGSNSPLHF.